Listed here are 27 T cell receptor beta chains from one sample, sequenced in a study of blood T cell repertoires in COVID-19. Assay used: immunoSEQ multiplex PCR; TCRdb lists only in-frame clones, some missing. The sample lists more than 300,000 clones; roughly 87% were seen once. Specimen: PBMCs or T cells enriched from blood (not recorded which). These TCRs come from a woman in her twenties or thirties who had recovered from COVID-19.

The chain couples TRBV4-2 to TRBJ2-3, with 11 bases matching TRBD2. Unmatched junction bases numbered 10, after V lost 4 bases and J lost 4 bases. Germline V gene data show CDR1 as LGHNA and CDR2 as YNFKEQ. The CDR3 runs to 17 residues. DNA of the CDR3: TGTGCCAGCAGCCTTATAGCGGGGGGGCCTAGGGCAGATACGCAGTATTTT. This translates into CASSLIAGGPRADTQYF.

This chain uses TRBV30 with TRBJ2-1; 13 bases agree with TRBD2. The CDR3 runs to 14 residues. CDR1 GTSNPN and CDR2 SVGIG come from the germline V gene (reference sequence). V gave up 5 bases and J gave up 10 bases; unmatched junction bases: 8. CDR3 DNA sequence: TGTGCCTGGGGGACTAGCGGGATCGGAAAGGAGCAGTTCTTC. Translated, it gives CAWGTSGIGKEQFF.

The chain employs TRBV19 and TRBJ2-7; 7 nucleotides line up with TRBD1. This CDR3 contains 13 residues. J was trimmed by 4 bases and V by 5 bases; bases with no gene match: 5. CDR1 and CDR2 from the germline V gene are LNHDA and SQIVND (reference sequence). CDR3 region: CASSYKTGYEQYF. Here the CDR3 DNA reads TGTGCCAGTAGTTATAAGACAGGGTACGAGCAGTACTTC.

The chain is built from TRBV9 and TRBJ1-3, with D tentatively TRBD1 (6 bases). Trimming took 3 bases from V and 8 from J, leaving 18 bases between them. This CDR3 comprises 15 residues. Germline V gene sequence: CDR1 SGDLS, CDR2 YYNGEE. The CDR3 region is CASSAGHRDLDTIYF. DNA of the CDR3: TGTGCCAGCAGCGCCGGGCACAGGGATCTGGACACCATATATTTT.

The rearrangement links TRBV10-3 to TRBJ1-2; perhaps TRBD1 as D (6 bases). From germline, CDR1 is ENHRY and CDR2 SYGVKD. The CDR3 has 17 amino acids. Between the trimmed V and J ends, which lost 0 bases and 3 bases, there was a span of 17 bases. For the CDR3, the DNA is TGTGCCATCAGTGAGTCTTCCACGGGACAAGGAGACTATGGCTACACCTTC. Amino acid sequence: CAISESSTGQGDYGYTF.

V is TRBV6-1 and J is TRBJ1-3; D possibly corresponds to TRBD1 (5 bases). The V end was cut by 3 bases, the J end by 3 bases, with 15 bases between. Germline V lookup: CDR1 MNHNS, CDR2 SASEGT. The length of the CDR3 is 16 residues. In DNA form, the CDR3 reads TGTGCCAGCAGTGAGCCAGGGAAGGGTAGTGGAAACACCATATATTTT. It translates to CASSEPGKGSGNTIYF.

Here the CDR3 reads CASKRSLLRETQYF. In nucleotides, the CDR3 is TGTGCCAGCAAGAGGTCACTGTTGCGGGAGACCCAGTACTTC. The chain is built from TRBV2 and TRBJ2-5; D unresolved. This CDR3 comprises 14 residues. Looked up from germline, CDR1 is SNHLY and CDR2 is FYNNEI. Deletions cut 7 bases from V and 5 bases from J, with 17 bases between.

The CDR3 spells CASSGGARGNQPQHF. The CDR3 region has the DNA TGTGCCAGCAGCGGGGGGGCCCGGGGCAATCAGCCCCAGCATTTT. The chain carries TRBV7-2 and TRBJ1-5, with a tentative D call TRBD1 (6 bases). This CDR3 has 15 amino acids. Trimming took 5 bases from V and 2 from J, leaving 13 bases between them. Germline values: CDR1 SGHTA, CDR2 FQGNSA.

This clone has only one observation. Different DNA sequences within this sample yield the same CDR3. This sequence joins TRBV7-2 and TRBJ1-2; no reliable D call. Germline V gene lookup returns CDR1 SGHTA and CDR2 FQGNSA. V was clipped by 0 bases and J by 3 bases, with 5 bases between them. This CDR3 comprises 13 residues. CDR3 amino acids: CASSLARDYGYTF. Written as DNA, the CDR3 is TGTGCCAGCAGCTTAGCCCGGGACTATGGCTACACCTTC.

This rearrangement joins TRBV25-1 to TRBJ1-6; 9 nucleotides match TRBD1. This CDR3 has 14 residues. The V gene's germline CDR1 is MGHDK and CDR2 SYGVNS. V trimming: 6 bases; J trimming: 7 bases; junction bases outside the gene matches: 4. As DNA, the CDR3 is TGTGCCAGCAGCTACGGGACAGGGAATTCACCCCTCCACTTT. It encodes CASSYGTGNSPLHF.

The chain uses TRBV6-5 and TRBJ1-1; TRBD1 aligns across 7 bases. Germline trimming cut 6 bases from V and 6 bases from J; bases unmatched to any gene: 10. Germline values: CDR1 MNHEY, CDR2 SVGAGI. This CDR3 is 14 amino acids long. The CDR3 bases are TGTGCCAGCAGAGTACAGGGGAAGGTGGCTGAAGCTTTCTTT. This gives the protein CASRVQGKVAEAFF.

V usage is TRBV2 and J usage is TRBJ2-1, with a possible D match to TRBD2 (5 bases). Germline V lookup: CDR1 SNHLY, CDR2 FYNNEI. V was cut by 8 bases and J by 8 bases, with 22 bases left in between. CDR3 length equals 15 residues. CDR3 bases: TGTGCCAGCGGCGAGCGGCGCCGGGGTTCCGATGAGCAGTTCTTC. The encoded protein is CASGERRRGSDEQFF.

The chain couples TRBV5-1 to TRBJ1-2; maybe TRBD1 (6 bases). This CDR3 contains 14 residues. Trimming shortened V by 0 bases and J by 4 bases, and 10 bases separated the two germline ends. Germline-derived CDR1 and CDR2 are SGHRS and YFSETQ. CDR3 nucleotide sequence: TGCGCCAGCAGCTTGGCCGGGACACTCTATGGCTACACCTTC. Its protein product is CASSLAGTLYGYTF.

This chain joins TRBV9 and TRBJ2-6; D ambiguous. From germline, CDR1 is SGDLS and CDR2 YYNGEE. The ends were cut back, 2 bases at V and 4 bases at J, with 7 bases in the middle. There are 14 residues in the CDR3. In nucleotides, the CDR3 is TGTGCCAGCAGCGTGAGTGAGGGGGCCAACGTCCTGACTTTC. Residues: CASSVSEGANVLTF.

Judged by abundance, this clone is medium-sized. The chain links TRBV27 to TRBJ2-7; possibly TRBD1 for D (6 bases). Germline lookup yields CDR1 MNHEY and CDR2 SMNVEV (reference sequence). The CDR3 consists of 14 residues. The V end lost 5 bases, the J end lost 4 bases, and 15 bases lay between the germline ends. CDR3 sequence: CASSPRVGTYEQYF. The CDR3 DNA sequence: TGTGCCAGCAGTCCACGGGTGGGGACATACGAGCAGTACTTC.

The V and J genes are TRBV19 and TRBJ2-3; weak D call: TRBD2 (6 bases). CDR3 length equals 16 residues. V lost 7 bases, J lost 2 bases, and 19 bases lay in between. In germline, CDR1 is LNHDA, CDR2 SQIVND (reference sequence). CDR3 DNA sequence: TGTGCCAGTACCCCCTCGGGGCGGGGATCCACAGATACGCAGTATTTT. Its translation: CASTPSGRGSTDTQYF.

The J gene is TRBJ1-5, the V gene TRBV10-3; 8 nucleotides match TRBD1. CDR1 and CDR2 from the germline V gene are ENHRY and SYGVKD. The V gene end was trimmed by 0 bases and the J gene end by 6 bases; junction bases not matched to a gene: 7. The CDR3 covers 16 residues. The CDR3 DNA reads TGTGCCATCAGTGAGTCAAGCAGGGGGCGCGGTCAGCCCCAGCATTTT. Translated, it gives CAISESSRGRGQPQHF.

The rearrangement links TRBV12-5 to TRBJ1-2, with a possible D match to TRBD1 (6 bases). The CDR3 totals 15 residues. V was clipped by 3 bases and J by 3 bases, with 14 bases between them. The germline gives CDR1 LGHNT, CDR2 FRNRAP. CDR3 residues: CASGLTPTGDYGYTF. As DNA, the CDR3 is TGTGCTAGTGGTTTAACTCCGACAGGCGACTATGGCTACACCTTC.

The chain recombines TRBV11-2 with TRBJ2-1; TRBD2 matches 11 bases. Germline V gene sequence: CDR1 SGHAT, CDR2 FQNNGV. With 5 bases clipped from V and 6 bases from J, the junction kept 3 bases outside the gene matches. This CDR3 spans 14 amino acids. Here the CDR3 DNA reads TGTGCCAGCAGCGGGACTAGCGGCCTCAATGAGCAGTTCTTC. It specifies CASSGTSGLNEQFF. The full variable domain, its missing parts supplied by reference TRBV11-2 and TRBJ2-1, is EAGVAQSPRYKIIEKRQSVAFWCNPISGHATLYWYQQILGQGPKLLIQFQNNGVVDDSQLPKDRFSAERLKGVDSTLKIQPAKLEDSAVYLCASSGTSGLNEQFFGPGTRLTVL.

The rearrangement uses TRBV29-1 and TRBJ2-6; D might be TRBD1 (6 bases). Per the germline V gene, CDR1 is SQVTM and CDR2 is ANQGSEA. The ends were cut back, 0 bases at V and 0 bases at J, with 12 bases in the middle. The CDR3 loop spans 17 amino acids. For the CDR3, the DNA is TGCAGCGTTGAAGAGTCAGGGGTCCTCTCTGGGGCCAACGTCCTGACTTTC. Its protein is CSVEESGVLSGANVLTF.

The V call is TRBV7-9, the J call TRBJ1-6, with D unresolved. There are 12 residues in the CDR3. CDR1 SEHNR and CDR2 FQNEAQ come from the germline V gene (reference sequence). V was pared by 1 base and J by 14 bases, with 9 bases between. The chain's CDR3 is CASSLDGLALHF. The CDR3, as DNA: TGTGCCAGCAGCTTAGACGGTTTAGCCCTCCACTTT.

The chain employs TRBV25-1 and TRBJ1-6; D may be TRBD1 (6 bases). Germline V lookup: CDR1 MGHDK, CDR2 SYGVNS. Trimming took off 7 bases at V and 6 bases at J, with 13 bases between the two ends. The CDR3 contains 14 residues. The CDR3 loop is CASTEGGVNSPLHF. The CDR3 DNA follows: TGTGCCAGCACCGAAGGGGGGGTTAATTCACCCCTCCACTTT. Drawing the rest from reference TRBV25-1 and TRBJ1-6, the complete variable domain is EADIYQTPRYLVIGTGKKITLECSQTMGHDKMYWYQQDPGMELHLIHYSYGVNSTEKGDLSSESTVSRIRTEHFPLTLESARPSHTSQYLCASTEGGVNSPLHFGNGTRLTVT.

V usage is TRBV1 and J usage is TRBJ2-5; the D segment call TRBD1 is taken from the table without a DNA check. TRBV1 is assigned pseudogene status. The CDR3 consists of 13 residues. DNA of the CDR3: TGCACCAGCAGCCCACAGGGCCAAGAGACCCAGTACTTC. Translating it yields CTSSPQGQETQYF.

The J gene is TRBJ2-7, the V gene TRBV11-2; TRBD1 is a possible D gene (6 bases). Per the germline V gene, CDR1 is SGHAT and CDR2 is FQNNGV. Trimming stripped 4 bases from V and 1 base from J, with 14 bases between. CDR3 size: 15 residues. CDR3 sequence: CASSSHRVLSYEQYF. CDR3 bases: TGTGCCAGCAGCTCGCACAGGGTGTTGTCCTACGAGCAGTACTTC.

V gene TRBV3-1 (or the pseudogene TRBV3-2) combines with J gene TRBJ1-3; D gene ambiguous. There are 17 residues in the CDR3. Germline values: CDR1 LGHDT, CDR2 YNNKEL (reference sequence). V was pared by 1 base and J by 0 bases, with 13 bases between. The CDR3 sequence: CASSQAGSGNSGNTIYF. DNA for the CDR3: TGTGCCAGCAGCCAAGCTGGGTCGGGTAACTCTGGAAACACCATATATTTT.

This clone was found a few times. Here the CDR3 reads CASSPPGTTTDTQYF. The CDR3 DNA reads as TGCGCCAGCAGCCCCCCTGGGACTACTACAGATACGCAGTATTTT. The chain recombines TRBV5-1 with TRBJ2-3; 7 nucleotides match TRBD2. Per germline, CDR1 SGHRS and CDR2 YFSETQ. The CDR3 runs to 15 residues. V dropped 4 bases and J dropped 3; count of bases not matched to a gene: 8.

This chain uses TRBV19 with TRBJ1-2; TRBD1 agrees at 8 bases. CDR1 is LNHDA, CDR2 SQIVND, per germline (reference sequence). Unmatched junction bases numbered 11, after V lost 4 bases and J lost 4 bases. The CDR3 spans 16 residues. The CDR3 DNA follows: TGTGCCAGTAGTACCCCACACAGGGGGAGCTTCTATGGCTACACCTTC. Translated: CASSTPHRGSFYGYTF.